Presented here are 18 T cell receptor beta chains from one specimen sequenced in a study of T cell responses to AZD1222 COVID-19 vaccine (dated by TCRdb to about 2021). Sample time point, as interpreted from the label and publication: baseline before first vaccination. Libraries were made using the immunoSEQ multiplex PCR assay. Drawn from immuneACCESS, this table holds only the in-frame rearrangements with V and J called that TCRdb kept. Clones are partly lost; checked studies trace under half to an unresolved V gene and leave the rest unexplained. The sample data list approximately 150,000 clones, and roughly nine tenths of these were observed just once. In total, the top ten clones hold about 4.7% of the sample. This material consisted of peripheral blood, taken on day 0 of AZD1222 vaccination. Source of these receptors: an adult in good health.

The chain has TRBV5-1 and TRBJ2-4, with D perhaps TRBD1 or TRBD2 (6 bases each). This CDR3 contains 15 residues. V was trimmed by 6 bases and J by 1 base, leaving 14 bases between them. Per the germline V gene, CDR1 is SGHRS and CDR2 is YFSETQ. CDR3 protein: CASTVRGAAKNIQYF. The CDR3 bases are TGCGCCAGCACGGTGAGGGGGGCGGCCAAAAACATTCAGTACTTC.

The chain employs TRBV7-9 and TRBJ1-1; weak D call: TRBD1 (5 bases). Germline values: CDR1 SEHNR, CDR2 FQNEAQ (reference sequence). This CDR3 is 13 amino acids long. V was trimmed by 4 bases and J by 2 bases, leaving 8 bases between them. Written as DNA, the CDR3 is TGTGCCAGCAGCTGGGACGGTAACACTGAAGCTTTCTTT. Its translation: CASSWDGNTEAFF.

The CDR3 DNA sequence: TGCGCCAGCAGCCAAGGGGCTAGCGGGGCCTACGAGCAGTACTTC. Residues: CASSQGASGAYEQYF. This sequence joins TRBV4-3 and TRBJ2-7, with 9 bases matching TRBD2. Trimming removed 1 base from V and 2 bases from J; junction bases left unmatched: 3. CDR1 is LGHNA and CDR2 is YSLEER in the germline V gene. CDR3 length: 15 amino acids.

The chain employs TRBV16 and TRBJ2-7; tentatively, D is TRBD2 (6 bases). CDR1 is KGHSY and CDR2 is FQNENV in the germline V gene. V was trimmed by 4 bases and J by 3 bases, leaving 16 bases between them. The CDR3 is 15 amino acids. Written as DNA, the CDR3 is TGTGCCAGCAGCCGACTACAGGCGGGAAGCTACGAGCAGTACTTC. It encodes CASSRLQAGSYEQYF. Full variable domain (outside the CDR3, taken from reference TRBV16 and TRBJ2-7): GEEVAQTPKHLVRGEGQKAKLYCAPIKGHSYVFWYQQVLKNEFKFLISFQNENVFDETGMPKERFSAKCLPNSPCSLEIQATKLEDSAVYFCASSRLQAGSYEQYFGPGTRLTVT.

This chain links TRBV12-5 with TRBJ2-5; the D call may be TRBD1 or TRBD2 (5 bases each). Trimming left V 0 bases short and J 5 bases short, with 22 bases between. The CDR3 totals 18 residues. Germline lookup yields CDR1 LGHNT and CDR2 FRNRAP. DNA of the CDR3: TGTGCTAGTGGTTTGGTACCTGACGGCCGGGGCCGCGGGGAGACCCAGTACTTC. Its translation is CASGLVPDGRGRGETQYF.

The V gene is TRBV19, the J gene TRBJ2-7; 7 bases agree with TRBD1. J was trimmed by 0 bases and V by 4 bases; bases with no gene match: 3. Germline V gene sequence: CDR1 LNHDA, CDR2 SQIVND (reference sequence). The CDR3 runs to 14 residues. CDR3 loop: CASSRGDSSYEQYF. In DNA, the CDR3 is TGTGCCAGTAGTAGAGGGGACAGCTCCTACGAGCAGTACTTC.

The J gene is TRBJ1-4, the V gene TRBV5-1; D not resolved. Germline V gives CDR1 SGHRS, CDR2 YFSETQ. The CDR3 sequence is 16 residues long. The germline V and J ends were trimmed by 4 bases and 0 bases, with 13 bases remaining between them. The CDR3 DNA follows: TGCGCCAGCAGCAACGCCTTGGGATCAACTAATGAAAAACTGTTTTTT. Translation: CASSNALGSTNEKLFF.

This clone has more than one count but fewer than ten. This sequence joins TRBV12-3 or TRBV12-4 and TRBJ1-1; D is unclear. This CDR3 region has 12 residues. V gave up 0 bases and J gave up 6 bases, with 5 bases separating them. CDR3: CASSLALSEAFF. The CDR3 coding sequence is TGTGCCAGCAGTTTAGCGCTGTCTGAAGCTTTCTTT.

This CDR3 is CASSYALNTEAFF. The CDR3 DNA reads TGTGCCAGCAGTTACGCTCTGAACACTGAAGCTTTCTTT. J is TRBJ1-1 and V is TRBV6-6; D gene unclear. Germline lookup yields CDR1 MNHNY and CDR2 SVGAGI (reference sequence). V was cut by 2 bases and J by 0 bases, with 4 bases left in between. CDR3 size: 13 residues.

V is TRBV19 and J is TRBJ1-1, with TRBD1 matching 11 bases. V trimming: 6 bases; J trimming: 2 bases; junction bases outside the gene matches: 5. The germline V gene has CDR1 LNHDA and CDR2 SQIVND (reference sequence). The CDR3 loop spans 15 amino acids. The CDR3 coding sequence is TGTGCCAGTAGCCGGGACAGGGGGTTTAACACTGAAGCTTTCTTT. Amino acid sequence: CASSRDRGFNTEAFF. The complete variable domain, with remaining parts taken from reference TRBV19 and TRBJ1-1, reads DGGITQSPKYLFRKEGQNVTLSCEQNLNHDAMYWYRQDPGQGLRLIYYSQIVNDFQKGDIAEGYSVSREKKESFPLTVTSAQKNPTAFYLCASSRDRGFNTEAFFGQGTRLTVV.

This sequence joins TRBV7-2 and TRBJ2-5; D is tentatively TRBD1 or TRBD2 (5 bases each). This CDR3 is 14 amino acids long. With 1 base removed from V and 5 bases from J, the gap between germline ends came to 11 bases. Germline V gene sequence: CDR1 SGHTA, CDR2 FQGNSA. The CDR3 bases are TGTGCCAGCAGCTTAGGGGCAGGGACGGAGACCCAGTACTTC. Encoded protein: CASSLGAGTETQYF. Complete variable domain (other parts from reference TRBV7-2 and TRBJ2-5): GAGVSQSPSNKVTEKGKDVELRCDPISGHTALYWYRQSLGQGLEFLIYFQGNSAPDKSGLPSDRFSAERTGGSVSTLTIQRTQQEDSAVYLCASSLGAGTETQYFGPGTRLLVL.

CDR3 region: CASSWGLAGAEQFF. CDR3 coding DNA: TGTGCCAGCAGCTGGGGACTAGCGGGAGCTGAGCAGTTCTTC. V usage is TRBV9 and J usage is TRBJ2-1; 14 bases are a match to TRBD2. The CDR3 is 14 residues long. J lost 9 bases, V lost 4 bases, and 3 bases had no gene match. The germline V gene has CDR1 SGDLS and CDR2 YYNGEE.

The chain recombines TRBV21-1 with TRBJ2-3; the DNA was not compared with TRBD1, the D call given in the table. TRBV21-1 is shown as a pseudogene. The CDR3 loop spans 13 amino acids. CDR3 amino acids: CATRTGRTDTQYF. The DNA for the CDR3 is TGTGCCACCCGGACAGGGCGCACAGATACGCAGTATTTT.

In the case of this clone: A junction end diverges from the germline sequence, so it may reflect a read error. The V gene is TRBV7-8, the J gene TRBJ2-5; possible D gene TRBD2, 5 bases. The CDR3 consists of 11 residues. The germline CDR1 and CDR2 sequences are SGHVS and FQNEAQ. Here the CDR3 DNA reads TGTGCCAGCAGCCTAGCTGAGACCCAGTACTTC. Amino acids: CASSLAETQYF.

V gene TRBV5-1 combines with J gene TRBJ2-3; D ambiguous. The germline V gene has CDR1 SGHRS and CDR2 YFSETQ. CDR3 length equals 14 residues. With 0 bases removed from V and 4 bases from J, the gap between germline ends came to 9 bases. DNA of the CDR3: TGCGCCAGCAGCTTGGATGGGCCCCCAGATACGCAGTATTTT. Translated, it gives CASSLDGPPDTQYF.

The chain employs TRBV7-2 and TRBJ2-5; D is unresolved. This CDR3 has 14 amino acids. V dropped 2 bases and J dropped 2 bases, with 9 bases sitting between them. Germline V CDR1 and CDR2: SGHTA, FQGNSA. Here the CDR3 DNA reads TGTGCCAGCAGCTTATCAGGACCACAAGAGACCCAGTACTTC. It translates to CASSLSGPQETQYF.

The J gene is TRBJ2-1, the V gene TRBV7-3; TRBD1 is a possible D gene (5 bases). The germline V gene encodes CDR1 SGHTA and CDR2 FQGTGA. The CDR3 is 15 amino acids. With 9 bases removed from V and 0 bases from J, the gap between germline ends came to 15 bases. The CDR3 bases are TGTGCCAGTGGCCCCAGGGCCAGCTCCTACAATGAGCAGTTCTTC. Amino acid sequence: CASGPRASSYNEQFF.

The rearrangement uses TRBV7-3 and TRBJ2-5; 7 positions agree with TRBD2. The CDR3 totals 13 residues. Germline CDR1 reads SGHTA; CDR2 reads FQGTGA. V gave up 5 bases and J gave up 5 bases; unmatched junction bases: 5. In nucleotides, the CDR3 is TGTGCCAGCAGCCCTACTAGCGTTGAGACCCAGTACTTC. Its protein product is CASSPTSVETQYF. Together with reference TRBV7-3 and TRBJ2-5, the CDR3 gives the full variable domain: GAGVSQTPSNKVTEKGKYVELRCDPISGHTALYWYRQSLGQGPEFLIYFQGTGAADDSGLPNDRFFAVRPEGSVSTLKIQRTERGDSAVYLCASSPTSVETQYFGPGTRLLVL.